This passage covers 18 T cell receptor beta chains from one sample sequenced in a study of identical twins (dated by TCRdb to the mid-2010s). Receptors were amplified or captured by 5' RACE. Sequencing was carried out with an Illumina HiSeq 2000. In-frame beta chains were kept once TCRdb had trimmed the public reads at Q25 with fastp and called clones with MiXCR. CDR3 protein duplicates are merged, each entry listing the most common genes and DNA. The sample data list under 400,000 distinct CDR3 sequences, and 7% to 9.5% of these were observed just once. The ten largest account for under 9.5% of the sample. Input material: naive T cells sorted from blood. The cell subset or site tag for this specimen amounts to: cells isolated with a human naive T-cell isolation kit. These receptors originate from a woman between 50 and 59 years old in good health.

This clonotype was seen a few times. The chain carries TRBV12-3 or TRBV12-4 and TRBJ2-3, with TRBD2 matching over 9 bases. The CDR3 is made up of 19 amino acids. The ends lost 5 bases at V and 0 bases at J; junction bases unmatched: 15. CDR3 region: CASSPLRAGGTSSTDTQYF. The CDR3 nucleotides are TGTGCCAGCAGTCCACTCAGGGCGGGAGGGACATCTAGCACAGATACGCAGTATTTT.

This sequence joins TRBV12-5 and TRBJ1-4, with D perhaps TRBD1 (5 bases). Germline V gives CDR1 LGHNT, CDR2 FRNRAP. CDR3 length: 15 amino acids. Trimming stripped 5 bases from V and 6 bases from J, with 16 bases between. The CDR3 spells CASGPGLTRDEKLFF. CDR3 in DNA: TGTGCTAGTGGTCCGGGACTCACGAGGGATGAAAAACTGTTTTTT.

J is TRBJ2-1 and V is TRBV7-2; perhaps D is TRBD1 or TRBD2 (5 bases each). V dropped 0 bases and J dropped 2 bases, with 8 bases sitting between them. CDR1 and CDR2 from the germline V gene are SGHTA and FQGNSA. The CDR3 is made up of 15 amino acids. CDR3 nucleotide sequence: TGTGCCAGCAGCTTAGCGGGACCACCCTACAATGAGCAGTTCTTC. Translation: CASSLAGPPYNEQFF.

V is TRBV5-6 and J is TRBJ2-5; D may be TRBD2 (6 bases). Looked up from germline, CDR1 is SGHDT and CDR2 is YYEEEE. Trimming left V 5 bases short and J 6 bases short, with 14 bases between. CDR3 length: 13 amino acids. The CDR3 is CASRLGGVQTQYF. DNA of the CDR3: TGTGCCAGCAGGTTAGGCGGGGTTCAGACCCAGTACTTC.

In this sample, this clonotype turned up many times. The genes are TRBV29-1 and TRBJ2-1; D is unresolved. Trimming removed 6 bases at V and 5 bases at J, with 17 bases between. CDR3 length: 14 residues. Germline V gene sequence: CDR1 SQVTM, CDR2 ANQGSEA. In DNA form, the CDR3 reads TGCAGCGTCTCACGCCGGATTAACAACAATGAGCAGTTCTTC. As protein: CSVSRRINNNEQFF.

The rearrangement joins TRBV7-9 to TRBJ1-2; no clear D gene. V shed 3 bases and J shed 1 base, with 9 bases lying between them. The CDR3 loop spans 14 amino acids. Germline loops: CDR1 SEHNR, CDR2 FQNEAQ (reference sequence). Here the CDR3 reads CASSLQTVNYGYTF. The DNA of the CDR3 is TGTGCCAGCAGCTTGCAAACAGTTAACTATGGCTACACCTTC. Together with reference TRBV7-9 and TRBJ1-2, the CDR3 gives the full variable domain: DTGVSQNPRHKITKRGQNVTFRCDPISEHNRLYWYRQTLGQGPEFLTYFQNEAQLEKSRLLSDRFSAERPKGSFSTLEIQRTEQGDSAMYLCASSLQTVNYGYTFGSGTRLTVV.

V is TRBV7-9 and J is TRBJ2-7; the D is unclear. Deletions cut 6 bases from V and 7 bases from J, with 10 bases between. CDR1 SEHNR and CDR2 FQNEAQ come from the germline V gene (reference sequence). The CDR3 has 11 residues. CDR3 residues: CASSSPWEQYF. The CDR3 DNA reads TGTGCCAGCAGTTCCCCTTGGGAGCAGTACTTC.

In this sample, this clonotype turned up many times. The J gene is TRBJ1-1, the V gene TRBV11-3, with unresolved D. The germline V gene has CDR1 SGHNT and CDR2 YENEEA. The V end was cut by 7 bases, the J end by 0 bases, with 9 bases between. The CDR3 is made up of 13 amino acids. The CDR3 reads CASTGWLNTEAFF. The CDR3 bases are TGTGCCAGCACCGGGTGGCTGAACACTGAAGCTTTCTTT. The variable domain in full, completed from reference TRBV11-3 and TRBJ1-1, reads EAGVVQSPRYKIIEKKQPVAFWCNPISGHNTLYWYLQNLGQGPELLIRYENEEAVDDSQLPKDRFSAERLKGVDSTLKIQPAELGDSAVYLCASTGWLNTEAFFGQGTRLTVV.

This clonotype was recorded a few times. V and J are TRBV14 and TRBJ2-2; D is perhaps TRBD1 (5 bases). CDR1 and CDR2 from the germline V gene are SGHDN and FVKESK. Trimming removed 3 bases at V and 3 bases at J, with 14 bases between. CDR3 length: 16 residues. The CDR3 region is CASSHRAGIDTGELFF. CDR3 DNA: TGTGCCAGCAGCCACCGGGCAGGGATAGACACCGGGGAGCTGTTTTTT. The whole variable domain, remainder taken from reference TRBV14 and TRBJ2-2, is EAGVTQFPSHSVIEKGQTVTLRCDPISGHDNLYWYRRVMGKEIKFLLHFVKESKQDESGMPNNRFLAERTGGTYSTLKVQPAELEDSGVYFCASSHRAGIDTGELFFGEGSRLTVL.

This clonotype came up a few times. The rearrangement uses TRBV12-3 or TRBV12-4 and TRBJ2-1, with 7 bases that match TRBD1. The ends lost 10 bases at V and 0 bases at J; junction bases unmatched: 6. CDR3 length: 14 amino acids. In nucleotides, the CDR3 is TGTGCCACCAAAGGGGGCGGCTCCTACAATGAGCAGTTCTTC. It encodes CATKGGGSYNEQFF.

This clonotype was seen more than once but under ten times. The chain couples TRBV9 to TRBJ2-5; possibly TRBD2 for D (6 bases). V lost 1 base and J lost 5, with 9 bases in between. This CDR3 has 13 residues. The germline V gene encodes CDR1 SGDLS and CDR2 YYNGEE. The CDR3 nucleotides are TGTGCCAGCAGCGTATCCAGCGGGGAGACCCAGTACTTC. Protein product: CASSVSSGETQYF.

This clonotype was observed many times. This sequence joins TRBV4-1 and TRBJ2-5, with D perhaps TRBD1 or TRBD2 (5 bases each). V lost 4 bases and J 5 bases, leaving 8 bases between the germline ends. This CDR3 contains 12 residues. Germline V gene sequence: CDR1 MGHRA, CDR2 YSYEKL. CDR3 protein: CASSPEGETQYF. The CDR3 DNA is TGCGCCAGCAGCCCAGAGGGGGAGACCCAGTACTTC.

This clonotype came up a few times. V usage is TRBV12-3 or TRBV12-4 and J usage is TRBJ2-7, with 10 positions matching TRBD2. The CDR3 totals 13 residues. V shed 7 bases, J shed 7 bases, and the junction held 7 bases outside the gene matches. The CDR3: CASTSSGSTEQYF. For the CDR3, the DNA is TGTGCCAGCACTTCTAGCGGGAGTACTGAGCAGTACTTC.

This clonotype was seen at least ten times. V usage is TRBV7-8 and J usage is TRBJ2-3; D is unclear. CDR1 SGHVS and CDR2 FQNEAQ come from the germline V gene. The CDR3 runs 14 residues. The V end was cut by 8 bases, the J end by 1 base, with 13 bases between. The DNA for the CDR3 is TGTGCCAGCCACAACGGAGACCGCACAGATACGCAGTATTTT. This encodes CASHNGDRTDTQYF.

This clonotype was counted between two and nine times. V and J are TRBV19 and TRBJ1-5; D unresolved. V was pared by 7 bases and J by 2 bases, with 15 bases between. This CDR3 has 15 amino acids. Germline CDR1 is LNHDA and CDR2 is SQIVND (reference sequence). CDR3 sequence: CASKGELWGNQPQHF. DNA for the CDR3: TGTGCCAGTAAAGGCGAGTTATGGGGCAATCAGCCCCAGCATTTT.

This clonotype was observed at least ten times. The gene calls are TRBV20-1 and TRBJ2-2; D gene unclear. In germline, CDR1 is DFQATT, CDR2 SNEGSKA (reference sequence). V lost 3 bases and J 6 bases, leaving 14 bases between the germline ends. The CDR3 consists of 14 residues. The CDR3 nucleotides are TGCAGTGCTAGGAGCACCCTGGGCGCCGGGGAGCTGTTTTTT. It codes for CSARSTLGAGELFF.

Many counts were recorded for this clonotype. The chain recombines TRBV12-3 or TRBV12-4 with TRBJ1-1; tentatively, D is TRBD1 (6 bases). The CDR3 is made up of 14 amino acids. V was pared by 5 bases and J by 0 bases, with 10 bases between. CDR3 nucleotide sequence: TGTGCCAGCAGTCATGGACAGTTGAACACTGAAGCTTTCTTT. Its protein is CASSHGQLNTEAFF.

Ten or more counts support this clonotype. The rearrangement uses TRBV12-3 or TRBV12-4 and TRBJ2-2; the match to TRBD1 covers 9 bases. The CDR3 is 14 residues long. Germline trimming cut 10 bases from V and 4 bases from J; bases unmatched to any gene: 7. The CDR3 DNA is TGTGCCACAGCACAGGGGGCGATCACCGGGGAGCTGTTTTTT. It is translated as CATAQGAITGELFF.